Each of the 30 T cell receptor beta chains below was sequenced from the same sample in a study of T cell responses to AZD1222 COVID-19 vaccine. The assay was immunoSEQ multiplex PCR, and TCRdb's table has in-frame clones only and misses some. This table holds tens of thousands of clones, over 75% found once. The specimen was peripheral blood, collected on day 0 of AZD1222 vaccination. These receptors were obtained from an adult in good health.

V and J are TRBV19 and TRBJ1-4, with TRBD1 as a possible D gene (6 bases). Trimming took 6 bases from V and 4 from J, leaving 15 bases between them. This CDR3 is built from 15 residues. Germline V gene sequence: CDR1 LNHDA, CDR2 SQIVND (reference sequence). CDR3 DNA: TGTGCCAGTAGAGATAGAGGAGGGGGTAATGAAAAACTGTTTTTT. Its protein product is CASRDRGGGNEKLFF.

V gene TRBV11-1 combines with J gene TRBJ1-5, with D hard to call. There are 13 residues in the CDR3. CDR1 SGHAT and CDR2 FQDESV come from the germline V gene (reference sequence). V lost 1 base and J 3 bases, leaving 4 bases between the germline ends. The CDR3, as DNA: TGTGCCAGCAGCTTAGGAAACAATCAGCCCCAGCATTTT. Protein sequence: CASSLGNNQPQHF. Filled out from reference TRBV11-1 and TRBJ1-5, the complete variable domain reads EAEVAQSPRYKITEKSQAVAFWCDPISGHATLYWYRQILGQGPELLVQFQDESVVDDSQLPKDRFSAERLKGVDSTLKIQPAELGDSAMYLCASSLGNNQPQHFGDGTRLSIL.

The rearrangement links TRBV10-3 to TRBJ1-5, with D tentatively TRBD1 (5 bases). Trimming left V 3 bases short and J 3 bases short, with 15 bases between. The CDR3 contains 16 residues. Germline CDR1 reads ENHRY; CDR2 reads SYGVKD. In DNA form, the CDR3 reads TGTGCCATCAGTGAAGGAGGCAGGGAGCTCAATCAGCCCCAGCATTTT. It translates to CAISEGGRELNQPQHF.

The CDR3 here is CASSLGAYNQPQHF. CDR3 coding DNA: TGTGCCAGCAGCTTGGGTGCGTACAATCAGCCCCAGCATTTT. This chain uses TRBV5-6 with TRBJ1-5; no reliable D call. Trimming took 0 bases from V and 3 from J, leaving 7 bases between them. From germline, CDR1 is SGHDT and CDR2 YYEEEE. CDR3 length equals 14 residues.

A word on this clone: In the same sample, other DNA sequences code for this CDR3. This rearrangement joins TRBV19 to TRBJ1-1; no reliable D call. CDR3 size: 13 residues. The germline V and J ends were trimmed by 1 base and 1 base, with 4 bases remaining between them. The germline V gene has CDR1 LNHDA and CDR2 SQIVND (reference sequence). The CDR3 nucleotides read TGTGCCAGTAGTATAGTTCGGAACACTGAAGCTTTCTTT. It codes for CASSIVRNTEAFF.

The V call is TRBV7-8, the J call TRBJ2-7; maybe TRBD1 (5 bases). The V end was cut by 6 bases, the J end by 3 bases, with 12 bases between. The CDR3 loop spans 13 amino acids. Per germline, CDR1 SGHVS and CDR2 FQNEAQ. The CDR3 loop is CASSFVRDYEQYF. CDR3 DNA sequence: TGTGCCAGCAGTTTCGTCAGGGACTACGAGCAGTACTTC.

This chain connects TRBV5-6 to TRBJ2-7; D possibly corresponds to TRBD1 (5 bases). V dropped 3 bases and J dropped 3 bases, with 7 bases sitting between them. The CDR3 totals 12 residues. Germline lookup yields CDR1 SGHDT and CDR2 YYEEEE. CDR3 bases: TGTGCCAGCAGCTACGACAGCTACGAGCAGTACTTC. Translating it yields CASSYDSYEQYF. Filled out from reference TRBV5-6 and TRBJ2-7, the complete variable domain reads DAGVTQSPTHLIKTRGQQVTLRCSPKSGHDTVSWYQQALGQGPQFIFQYYEEEERQRGNFPDRFSGHQFPNYSSELNVNALLLGDSALYLCASSYDSYEQYFGPGTRLTVT.

This clone was detected a few times. The V and J genes are TRBV7-2 and TRBJ1-4; the D gene is possibly TRBD1 (6 bases). This CDR3 region has 15 residues. Per the germline V gene, CDR1 is SGHTA and CDR2 is FQGNSA. Trimming stripped 5 bases from V and 4 bases from J, with 14 bases between. DNA of the CDR3: TGTGCCAGCAGCGTTTACAGGGCGAGTAATGAAAAACTGTTTTTT. It encodes CASSVYRASNEKLFF. Using reference TRBV7-2 and TRBJ1-4 for the parts outside the CDR3, the full variable domain is GAGVSQSPSNKVTEKGKDVELRCDPISGHTALYWYRQSLGQGLEFLIYFQGNSAPDKSGLPSDRFSAERTGGSVSTLTIQRTQQEDSAVYLCASSVYRASNEKLFFGSGTQLSVL.

The chain uses TRBV27 and TRBJ1-5; 8 nucleotides agree with TRBD1. CDR3 size: 14 residues. CDR1 is MNHEY and CDR2 is SMNVEV in the germline V gene (reference sequence). With 6 bases clipped from V and 4 bases from J, the junction kept 5 bases outside the gene matches. The CDR3 reads CASRPTGGNQPQHF. The CDR3 nucleotides are TGTGCCAGCAGACCTACAGGGGGGAATCAGCCCCAGCATTTT.

CDR3 coding DNA: TGTGCCAGCAGCTTAACCGGGACAGGGAGGCCACCCCTCCACTTT. Protein sequence: CASSLTGTGRPPLHF. This chain links TRBV7-9 with TRBJ1-6; TRBD1 matches at 9 bases. The trim removed 2 bases at V and 11 bases at J, leaving 7 bases unmatched. The length of the CDR3 is 15 residues. Germline V gene data show CDR1 as SEHNR and CDR2 as FQNEAQ (reference sequence).

V gene TRBV7-3 combines with J gene TRBJ2-5, with D possibly being TRBD1 (5 bases). The CDR3 spans 14 residues. The germline CDR1 and CDR2 sequences are SGHTA and FQGTGA. Trimming stripped 1 base from V and 7 bases from J, with 13 bases between. CDR3 residues: CASSLRAGQGTQYF. DNA of the CDR3: TGTGCCAGCAGCTTAAGGGCAGGCCAGGGGACCCAGTACTTC.

The chain combines TRBV6-1 with TRBJ1-5, with D unresolved. V lost 5 bases, J lost 3 bases, and 8 bases lay in between. The CDR3 is made up of 13 amino acids. Germline-derived CDR1 and CDR2 are MNHNS and SASEGT. Written as DNA, the CDR3 is TGTGCCAGCAGTTCCCATGCCAATCAGCCCCAGCATTTT. Protein product: CASSSHANQPQHF.

The rearrangement uses TRBV29-1 and TRBJ2-2, with D possibly TRBD2 on 5 matching bases. Trimming removed 4 bases from V and 5 bases from J, with 17 bases in between. Germline values: CDR1 SQVTM, CDR2 ANQGSEA. The CDR3 length is 15 residues. CDR3: CSVASGVVGTGELFF. DNA of the CDR3: TGCAGCGTTGCCTCCGGGGTGGTAGGGACCGGGGAGCTGTTTTTT.

In regard to this clone: Its ends do not fully match the called genes, so a read error is possible. V gene TRBV5-1 combines with J gene TRBJ2-3, with 8 bases matching TRBD2. This CDR3 is built from 15 residues. Looked up from germline, CDR1 is SGHRS and CDR2 is YFSETQ. This CDR3 reads CATSPRGGAPDTQYF. CDR3 coding DNA: TGCGCCACCAGCCCACGGGGGGGGGCCCCAGATACGCAGTATTTT.

This clone has only a few counts. The genes are TRBV11-2 and TRBJ1-1, with no clear D. Deletions cut 1 base from V and 0 bases from J, with 15 bases between. This CDR3 has 17 residues. Germline V gene sequence: CDR1 SGHAT, CDR2 FQNNGV. The CDR3 DNA is TGTGCCAGCAGCTTAGTTGGGCTGGGAATGATGAACACTGAAGCTTTCTTT. It codes for CASSLVGLGMMNTEAFF.

The V call is TRBV18, the J call TRBJ2-3, with D possibly TRBD2 on 6 matching bases. There are 13 residues in the CDR3. Germline CDR1 and CDR2: KGHSH and LQKENI. The V gene lost 3 bases and the J gene lost 6 bases, with 10 bases spanning the gap. In DNA, the CDR3 is TGTGCCAGCTCACCCGGGGGTCGGGATACGCAGTATTTT. This translates into CASSPGGRDTQYF.

The gene calls are TRBV4-1 and TRBJ1-3, with D hard to call. The V and J ends lost 2 bases and 0 bases respectively, with 14 bases between them. Germline CDR1 is MGHRA and CDR2 is YSYEKL. This CDR3 spans 17 amino acids. CDR3 DNA: TGCGCCAGCAGCCAATTTCGCGGGGATTTCTCTGGAAACACCATATATTTT. Its translation: CASSQFRGDFSGNTIYF.

The rearrangement joins TRBV6-4 to TRBJ1-6; D unclear. Germline V gene data show CDR1 as MRHNA and CDR2 as SNTAGT. The CDR3 runs to 13 residues. The V and J ends lost 0 bases and 10 bases respectively, with 7 bases between them. This CDR3 reads CASSDSIRSPLHF. DNA of the CDR3: TGTGCCAGCAGTGACTCGATCAGGTCACCCCTCCACTTT.

The chain recombines TRBV18 with TRBJ1-2; TRBD1 is a possible D gene (6 bases). The CDR3 consists of 15 residues. Deletions cut 6 bases from V and 0 bases from J, with 14 bases between. The germline gives CDR1 KGHSH, CDR2 LQKENI. Here the CDR3 reads CASSYSGTTNYGYTF. The CDR3 DNA follows: TGTGCCAGCTCTTACTCCGGGACAACTAACTATGGCTACACCTTC.

V gene TRBV3-1 (or the pseudogene TRBV3-2) combines with J gene TRBJ2-7; no reliable D call. V was cut by 0 bases and J by 5 bases, with 17 bases left in between. Germline V gene data show CDR1 as LGHDT and CDR2 as YNNKEL (reference sequence). The CDR3 contains 16 residues. The chain's CDR3 is CASSQDLGMPANEQYF. The CDR3 bases are TGTGCCAGCAGCCAAGATTTAGGGATGCCTGCGAACGAGCAGTACTTC.

The chain joins TRBV7-9 to TRBJ2-2; D possibly uses TRBD1 or TRBD2 (6 bases each). The V end lost 2 bases, the J end lost 6 bases, and 13 bases lay between the germline ends. This CDR3 spans 15 amino acids. Germline-derived CDR1 and CDR2 are SEHNR and FQNEAQ (reference sequence). The CDR3 is CASSLLAGEAGELFF. Here the CDR3 DNA reads TGTGCCAGCAGCTTACTGGCAGGGGAGGCCGGGGAGCTGTTTTTT.

The rearrangement links TRBV7-9 to TRBJ2-7; D not resolved. The V and J ends lost 5 bases and 9 bases respectively, with 14 bases between them. This CDR3 is built from 12 residues. The V gene's germline CDR1 is SEHNR and CDR2 FQNEAQ (reference sequence). In nucleotides, the CDR3 is TGTGCCAGCAGCATCCCCAGAGCTTCGCAGTACTTC. Its translation: CASSIPRASQYF.

The chain employs TRBV2 and TRBJ1-2, with D perhaps matching TRBD1 (5 bases). V was shortened by 11 bases and J by 0 bases, with 31 bases between the two germline ends. The CDR3 length is 19 residues. The germline CDR1 and CDR2 sequences are SNHLY and FYNNEI. CDR3 region: CASPPGRMTMTETNYGYTF. The CDR3 bases are TGTGCCTCTCCCCCGGGACGGATGACAATGACAGAGACTAACTATGGCTACACCTTC.

This clone was picked up one time. The chain carries TRBV30 and TRBJ2-5, with D tentatively TRBD2 (6 bases). Germline CDR1 reads GTSNPN; CDR2 reads SVGIG (reference sequence). The V end was cut by 0 bases, the J end by 5 bases, with 10 bases between. The CDR3 length is 13 residues. The CDR3 DNA is TGTGCCTGGAGTGTTGTTCGGGGGGAGACCCAGTACTTC. Protein product: CAWSVVRGETQYF.

The rearrangement links TRBV7-8 to TRBJ2-6; tentative D call: TRBD1 (7 bases). CDR1 is SGHVS and CDR2 is FQNEAQ in the germline V gene. The CDR3 consists of 19 residues. Deletions cut 5 bases from V and 0 bases from J, with 20 bases between. CDR3 DNA sequence: TGTGCCAGCAGCCATAGACGGACAGGAGGGAACTCTGGGGCCAACGTCCTGACTTTC. This translates into CASSHRRTGGNSGANVLTF.

The chain combines TRBV4-1 with TRBJ1-2; no definite D call. The CDR3 runs to 13 residues. Germline CDR1 and CDR2: MGHRA and YSYEKL. V was clipped by 5 bases and J by 8 bases, with 15 bases between them. The CDR3 is CASSSEGVGGYTF. CDR3 bases: TGCGCCAGCAGCTCCGAGGGTGTTGGGGGCTACACCTTC.

Worth noting for this clone: An end of the junction differs from the germline gene, which may be a read error. V and J are TRBV7-2 and TRBJ2-3; 8 nucleotides line up with TRBD2. CDR1 and CDR2 (germline): SGHTA, FQGNSA. This CDR3 is 17 amino acids long. The CDR3 DNA reads as TGTGCCAGCAGCTTAGCGCACAGACTAGCGAGGACAGTTACGCAGTATTTT. Protein product: CASSLAHRLARTVTQYF.

The CDR3 region is CASSQQGTYGYTF. CDR3 coding DNA: TGTGCCAGCAGTCAACAGGGGACTTATGGCTACACCTTC. The chain is built from TRBV28 and TRBJ1-2; 7 bases are a match to TRBD1. V was clipped by 5 bases and J by 5 bases; unmatched bases: 5. This CDR3 spans 13 amino acids. Germline assignment: CDR1 MDHEN and CDR2 SYDVKM.

CDR3 region: CASSLNNGREQYF. The CDR3 DNA sequence: TGTGCCAGCAGCTTAAATAACGGGCGGGAGCAGTACTTC. The J gene is TRBJ2-7, the V gene TRBV7-3; no clear D gene. This CDR3 contains 13 residues. Per germline, CDR1 SGHTA and CDR2 FQGTGA. The V end was cut by 1 base, the J end by 7 bases, with 11 bases between.

The chain uses TRBV9 and TRBJ2-2, with unresolved D. V was pared by 3 bases and J by 4 bases, with 10 bases between. CDR3 length: 14 residues. The germline V gene has CDR1 SGDLS and CDR2 YYNGEE. CDR3 sequence (DNA): TGTGCCAGCAGCGCCACCCTCCCCACCGGGGAGCTGTTTTTT. Protein sequence: CASSATLPTGELFF.